The 9 T cell receptor beta chains reported below all come from one sample, sequenced in a study of vaccination and CD4 T cells after COVID-19. Stated treatment: roughly 10-day PBMC culture with coronavirus spike peptide pools or control peptides (ViraFEST assay). No antigen has been assigned to these receptors. Sequenced with the Oncomine TCR Beta short-read assay was DNA taken from cultured CD4+ T cells. TCRdb re-called the PCR reads with MiXCR, one entry per CDR3 protein. The top ten hold around 20% of the sample, which has about 14,000 distinct CDR3 sequences, about 29% seen once. The sequenced sample consisted of cultured CD4+ T cells from blood. These receptors all stem from a human donor with COVID-19.

The chain employs TRBV11-3 and TRBJ2-2; a possible D gene is TRBD2 (5 bases). The CDR3 spans 17 residues. The V end lost 4 bases, the J end lost 2 bases, and 17 bases lay between the germline ends. The V gene's germline CDR1 is SGHNT and CDR2 YENEEA. CDR3 residues: CASSSPTETTNTGELFF. The CDR3 coding sequence is TGTGCCAGCAGCTCTCCTACCGAGACTACAAACACCGGGGAGCTGTTTTTT.

This clonotype was detected only a few times. This chain links TRBV7-2 with TRBJ1-2, with a tentative D call TRBD1 (5 bases). The CDR3 totals 13 residues. In germline, CDR1 is SGHTA, CDR2 FQGNSA. Trimming left V 1 base short and J 8 bases short, with 11 bases between. The CDR3 coding sequence is TGTGCCAGCAGCTTAGAAGGGGAGGGCGGCTACACCTTC. Its protein is CASSLEGEGGYTF.

The chain uses TRBV9 and TRBJ1-1, with a possible D match to TRBD1 (5 bases). The germline CDR1 and CDR2 sequences are SGDLS and YYNGEE. This CDR3 spans 14 amino acids. V lost 1 base and J lost 3, with 10 bases in between. The CDR3 spells CASSVRVGDTEAFF. The CDR3 coding sequence is TGTGCCAGCAGCGTACGGGTAGGGGACACTGAAGCTTTCTTT.

This clonotype showed up just a few times. V and J are TRBV7-2 and TRBJ2-2; either TRBD1 or TRBD2 may fit D (5 bases each). CDR1 is SGHTA and CDR2 is FQGNSA in the germline V gene. Deletions cut 5 bases from V and 4 bases from J, with 14 bases between. The CDR3 contains 15 residues. The CDR3 nucleotides are TGTGCCAGCAGCCCACTCGGGGCGGGCACCGGGGAGCTGTTTTTT. It yields the protein CASSPLGAGTGELFF.

The V and J genes are TRBV27 and TRBJ2-2; possible D gene TRBD1, 6 bases. CDR3 length: 14 amino acids. The V gene's germline CDR1 is MNHEY and CDR2 SMNVEV (reference sequence). V was pared by 7 bases and J by 4 bases, with 13 bases between. For the CDR3, the DNA is TGTGCCAGCAAACACAGGGAGCCCACCGGGGAGCTGTTTTTT. This translates into CASKHREPTGELFF.

The V and J genes are TRBV12-3 or TRBV12-4 and TRBJ1-5; 7 bases match TRBD1. Losses at the gene ends were 0 bases for V and 6 bases for J; bases not matched to a gene: 2. This CDR3 is 14 amino acids long. The CDR3 DNA sequence: TGTGCCAGCAGTTTAGCAGGGGGCGGTCAGCCCCAGCATTTT. It encodes CASSLAGGGQPQHF.

This clonotype was seen a few times. This chain uses TRBV10-3 with TRBJ2-5; D is possibly TRBD1 or TRBD2 (5 bases each). The length of the CDR3 is 13 residues. CDR1 and CDR2 from the germline V gene are ENHRY and SYGVKD. Between the trimmed V and J ends, which lost 6 bases and 5 bases, there was a span of 13 bases. The chain's CDR3 is CAIRGDPTETQYF. The CDR3 nucleotides read TGTGCCATCAGGGGGGACCCAACGGAGACCCAGTACTTC.

There are a few counts of this clonotype. V gene TRBV19 combines with J gene TRBJ1-3; the D is unclear. The length of the CDR3 is 10 residues. The germline CDR1 and CDR2 sequences are LNHDA and SQIVND (reference sequence). The ends were cut back, 8 bases at V and 6 bases at J, with 5 bases in the middle. The CDR3 region is CASGINTIYF. CDR3 nucleotides: TGTGCCAGTGGGATAAACACCATATATTTT.

This clonotype was counted between two and nine times. DNA for the CDR3: TGTGCCTGGAGTGTACTTGTAGGATCATCGTATGGCTACACCTTC. It encodes CAWSVLVGSSYGYTF. The chain combines TRBV30 with TRBJ1-2, with unresolved D. Germline values: CDR1 GTSNPN, CDR2 SVGIG (reference sequence). V lost 0 bases and J lost 5, with 16 bases in between. CDR3 length: 15 residues.